The TCR beta chain under discussion was sequenced for a study of quantifying T cell responses using KT2 cells. Study-level information: TCR alpha and beta constant-region primers primed reverse transcription of RNA. The second PCR was a qPCR stopped at a predetermined fluorescence threshold. Findings and caveats of the study: Detection of KT2 sequences held at the lowest tested level, about one cell per 100,000 PBMC.

The cDNA 3' end received a ligated oligonucleotide with a UMI. The first PCR ran roughly 4 cycles with an equimolar RC1.1 and RC1.2 beta primer mix. TCRdb processed the UMI-ligation and nested PCR reads anew with MiXCR; each CDR3 protein has one entry. This table holds tens of thousands of distinct CDR3 sequences, 7.3% found once. In germline, CDR1 is MNHEY, CDR2 SVGEGT. There are 17 residues in the CDR3. V was clipped by 0 bases and J by 3 bases, with 18 bases between them. The sample is PBMC spiked with counted cells of clone KT2. Concerning this clonotype itself: Its cognate antigen is unknown.

The receptor was isolated from a human donor. Sequencing used PBMCs spiked with cells of the T cell clone KT2. The chain couples TRBV6-2 or TRBV6-3 to TRBJ2-7, with D possibly matching TRBD2 (6 bases). CDR3 sequence reads: CASSYSRDSPGGYEQYF. The CDR3 DNA reads TGTGCCAGCAGTTACTCTCGGGACTCCCCAGGCGGCTACGAGCAGTACTTC.